The T cell receptor beta chain described here comes from a study of early T cells in non-severe SARS-CoV-2 infection. This clonotype was counted between two and nine times. TCRdb recomputed calls from the 5' RACE reads with MiXCR, one row per CDR3 protein. This table holds 25,000 to 30,000 distinct CDR3 sequences, 4.5% found once. V gave up 5 bases and J gave up 0 bases; unmatched junction bases: 8. Germline-derived CDR1 and CDR2 are MGHRA and YSYEKL. The length of the CDR3 is 17 residues. The clonotype comes from an adult who was a healthcare worker with PCR-confirmed SARS-CoV-2 infection or an uninfected control (not recorded which). The chain carries TRBV4-1 and TRBJ1-4, with 8 positions matching TRBD1. The sequencing sample was made of whole blood. CDR3 DNA: TGCGCCAGCAGCGCGACGGACAGGGTTGCAACTAATGAAAAACTGTTTTTT. Protein: CASSATDRVATNEKLFF.